The 15 T cell receptor beta chains in this list originate from one sample, sequenced in a study of T and B cells in COVID-19 patients. TRB was amplified from about 250-500 ng of blood genomic DNA. TRB rearrangements were amplified by multiplex PCR with BIOMED2 TRB-A/B primers. One entry per CDR3 protein results from TCRdb running MiXCR on the multiplex PCR reads. Counted here are 22,000 or so distinct CDR3 sequences, less than 30% occurring once; the ten biggest clones make up roughly 2.8%. The sample was blood. Every receptor here comes from a human donor who had recovered from COVID-19.

This clonotype was detected ten times or more. The chain links TRBV27 to TRBJ2-1; no definite D call. The V gene's germline CDR1 is MNHEY and CDR2 SMNVEV (reference sequence). The V end lost 3 bases, the J end lost 9 bases, and 12 bases lay between the germline ends. The CDR3 consists of 13 residues. The CDR3 coding sequence is TGTGCCAGCAGTTTCGCCGATATACGTGAGCAGTTCTTC. This encodes CASSFADIREQFF.

The J gene is TRBJ1-1, the V gene TRBV5-4; the D gene is possibly TRBD1 (6 bases). The germline V and J ends were trimmed by 4 bases and 1 base, with 14 bases remaining between them. The germline CDR1 and CDR2 sequences are SGHNT and YYREEE (reference sequence). The CDR3 spans 15 residues. CDR3 nucleotides: TGTGCCAGCAGCAGCCCGGGAGGGGGGAACACTGAAGCTTTCTTT. This gives the protein CASSSPGGGNTEAFF.

This clonotype was counted many times. The rearrangement links TRBV19 to TRBJ1-2; possibly TRBD1 for D (6 bases). Deletions cut 6 bases from V and 6 bases from J, with 17 bases between. The germline gives CDR1 LNHDA, CDR2 SQIVND (reference sequence). There are 14 residues in the CDR3. The chain's CDR3 is CASRHTGMIDGYTF. Here the CDR3 DNA reads TGTGCCAGTAGGCATACAGGGATGATCGATGGCTACACCTTC.

The chain uses TRBV20-1 and TRBJ2-7, with 11 bases identical to TRBD1. Germline V gives CDR1 DFQATT, CDR2 SNEGSKA (reference sequence). Unmatched junction bases numbered 8, after V lost 3 bases and J lost 7 bases. This CDR3 contains 14 residues. The chain's CDR3 is CSARPGQGAREQYF. The CDR3, as DNA: TGCAGTGCTAGGCCCGGACAGGGGGCGAGGGAGCAGTACTTC.

This clonotype was observed a few times. V is TRBV18 and J is TRBJ2-3; TRBD1 is a possible D gene (6 bases). CDR1 is KGHSH, CDR2 LQKENI, per germline. This CDR3 has 15 amino acids. V was trimmed by 3 bases and J by 8 bases, leaving 18 bases between them. For the CDR3, the DNA is TGTGCCAGCTCACCGTTCGACAGGATCCTGGGTACGCAGTATTTT. Protein product: CASSPFDRILGTQYF.

To note about this clonotype: The junction departs from the called germline gene at one end, perhaps through a read error. The gene calls are TRBV5-6 and TRBJ2-5; a possible D gene is TRBD1 (5 bases). The CDR3 runs to 14 residues. Germline V gene data show CDR1 as SGHDT and CDR2 as YYEEEE. CDR3 DNA sequence: TGCGCCAGCAGCTTGGGTGCAGGGTCGGAGACCCAGTACTTC. It is translated as CASSLGAGSETQYF.

This clonotype qualifies as medium-sized. The rearrangement links TRBV29-1 to TRBJ2-7; maybe TRBD1 (6 bases). V gave up 7 bases and J gave up 0 bases, with 16 bases separating them. Germline CDR1 and CDR2: SQVTM and ANQGSEA. The CDR3 is 14 amino acids. The CDR3 DNA sequence: TGCAGCGCCTGTAGGACAGCCAGCTCCTACGAGCAGTACTTC. Translation gives CSACRTASSYEQYF.

The V and J genes are TRBV30 and TRBJ2-2; no definite D call. Trimming pared 3 bases from V and 6 bases from J, leaving 8 bases between. The germline V gene encodes CDR1 GTSNPN and CDR2 SVGIG (reference sequence). The CDR3 spans 12 residues. CDR3: CAWRFGAGELFF. CDR3 nucleotide sequence: TGTGCCTGGAGATTTGGCGCCGGGGAGCTGTTTTTT.

This clonotype has a handful of counts. The J gene is TRBJ2-5, the V gene TRBV11-1, with unresolved D. The CDR3 sequence is 13 residues long. The V end lost 0 bases, the J end lost 1 base, and 3 bases lay between the germline ends. Germline values: CDR1 SGHAT, CDR2 FQDESV (reference sequence). The CDR3 is CASSLAIQETQYF. The CDR3 region has the DNA TGTGCCAGCAGCTTAGCTATCCAAGAGACCCAGTACTTC.

The CDR3 coding sequence is TGCAGTGCTAGGCAACATACAGGGGCTGGAGAGACCCAGTACTTC. This translates into CSARQHTGAGETQYF. The chain is built from TRBV20-1 and TRBJ2-5, with 7 bases fitting TRBD1. This CDR3 spans 15 amino acids. Unmatched junction bases numbered 11, after V lost 3 bases and J lost 4 bases. Germline CDR1 DFQATT, CDR2 SNEGSKA (reference sequence).

This rearrangement joins TRBV11-2 to TRBJ1-1, with a weak D call TRBD1 (6 bases). V lost 8 bases and J lost 4, with 17 bases in between. In germline, CDR1 is SGHAT, CDR2 FQNNGV. The CDR3 runs 14 residues. CDR3 coding DNA: TGTGCCAGCCGCGACAGGCGCACGATCACTGAAGCTTTCTTT. It specifies CASRDRRTITEAFF.

This clonotype was seen a single time. Germline and junction disagree at one end, which may indicate a read error. J is TRBJ2-5 and V is TRBV5-1, with 9 positions matching TRBD2. The germline V gene has CDR1 SGHRS and CDR2 YFSETQ. The CDR3 totals 17 residues. The chain's CDR3 is CASSLALTTSGQETQYF. CDR3 bases: TGTGCCAGCAGCTTGGCCTTGACGACTAGCGGCCAAGAGACCCAGTACTTC. Full variable domain (rest looked up from reference TRBV5-1 and TRBJ2-5): KAGVTQTPRYLIKTRGQQVTLSCSPISGHRSVSWYQQTPGQGLQFLFEYFSETQRNKGNFPGRFSGRQFSNSRSEMNVSTLELGDSALYLCASSLALTTSGQETQYFGPGTRLLVL.

The rearrangement joins TRBV7-9 to TRBJ2-7; TRBD2 might be the D (7 bases). CDR3 length equals 18 residues. V was clipped by 5 bases and J by 5 bases, with 28 bases between them. CDR1 SEHNR and CDR2 FQNEAQ come from the germline V gene (reference sequence). CDR3 in amino acids: CASSPHGGVGTGGNEQYF. The CDR3 nucleotides are TGTGCCAGCAGCCCACATGGGGGGGTGGGGACTGGGGGCAACGAGCAGTACTTC.

The V gene is TRBV18, the J gene TRBJ2-5; 7 nucleotides line up with TRBD1. The CDR3 runs 15 residues. The germline V gene has CDR1 KGHSH and CDR2 LQKENI. J gave up 4 bases and V 2 bases, and 7 bases lay outside the gene matches. The CDR3 DNA sequence: TGTGCCAGCTCACCAGTTACAGGGGTAGGAGAGACCCAGTACTTC. It yields the protein CASSPVTGVGETQYF.

This clonotype was detected only a few times. The V gene is TRBV7-9, the J gene TRBJ2-1, with 11 bases aligning to TRBD2. This CDR3 comprises 14 residues. Looked up from germline, CDR1 is SEHNR and CDR2 is FQNEAQ (reference sequence). V trimming: 2 bases; J trimming: 8 bases; junction bases outside the gene matches: 2. The CDR3 DNA reads as TGTGCCAGCAGCTTAACTAGCGGGAGTTATGAGCAGTTCTTC. It yields the protein CASSLTSGSYEQFF.